The 7 T cell receptor beta chains reported below all come from one sample, sequenced in a study of T cells in Graves' hyperthyroidism and ophthalmopathy. Amplified regions were TCR beta CDR3 sequences from RNA transcripts. Initially, a first-round RT-PCR of the TCR CDR3 employed the HTBI primer set. TCRdb processed the multiplex PCR reads anew with MiXCR; each CDR3 protein has one entry. The sample lists some 580,000 distinct CDR3 sequences; more than 15% were seen once. The sample was blood. The receptor set was obtained from a woman aged 40-49 years with Graves' ophthalmopathy.

V usage is TRBV2 and J usage is TRBJ2-1; 11 nucleotides agree with TRBD1. Germline trimming cut 3 bases from V and 7 bases from J; bases unmatched to any gene: 5. The CDR3 has 15 residues. Germline CDR1 SNHLY, CDR2 FYNNEI. In DNA form, the CDR3 reads TGTGCCAGCAGTGACGGACAGGGGGCGTTTAATGAGCAGTTCTTC. Protein sequence: CASSDGQGAFNEQFF. Full variable domain (rest looked up from reference TRBV2 and TRBJ2-1): EPEVTQTPSHQVTQMGQEVILRCVPISNHLYFYWYRQILGQKVEFLVSFYNNEISEKSEIFDDQFSVERPDGSNFTLKIRSTKLEDSAMYFCASSDGQGAFNEQFFGPGTRLTVL.

The chain links TRBV4-1 to TRBJ2-1; the D gene is possibly TRBD2 (6 bases). Germline V gene sequence: CDR1 MGHRA, CDR2 YSYEKL. The CDR3 covers 16 residues. The germline V and J ends were trimmed by 0 bases and 8 bases, with 17 bases remaining between them. As DNA, the CDR3 is TGCGCCAGCAGCCAAGAAGGAGGGCAAAGAAAAGATGAGCAGTTCTTC. It specifies CASSQEGGQRKDEQFF.

This clonotype was counted a few times. The chain couples TRBV20-1 to TRBJ2-1; 10 bases fit TRBD2. This CDR3 comprises 16 residues. After removal of 1 base from V and 5 bases from J, the junction contained 8 bases not matched to a gene. CDR1 DFQATT and CDR2 SNEGSKA come from the germline V gene (reference sequence). This CDR3 reads CSARVPAGGTHNEQFF. DNA of the CDR3: TGCAGTGCTAGAGTGCCAGCGGGAGGGACCCACAATGAGCAGTTCTTC.

At least ten counts were recorded for this clonotype. The rearrangement links TRBV11-2 to TRBJ2-7; TRBD2 matches at 7 bases. CDR3 length: 14 residues. The junction had 5 bases not matched to a gene; V was cut back by 3 bases and J by 3 bases. Germline V CDR1 and CDR2: SGHAT, FQNNGV. DNA of the CDR3: TGTGCCAGCAGCTTCTCGGGAGGAGGCTACGAGCAGTACTTC. As protein: CASSFSGGGYEQYF.

This clonotype came up a few times. The chain employs TRBV29-1 and TRBJ1-1, with D tentatively TRBD1 (6 bases). From germline, CDR1 is SQVTM and CDR2 ANQGSEA. This CDR3 is built from 10 residues. Trimming took off 5 bases at V and 9 bases at J, with 10 bases between the two ends. The CDR3 reads CSVRTEQAFF. The CDR3 DNA sequence: TGCAGCGTTAGGACAGAACAAGCTTTCTTT.

The table lists this clonotype with a few counts. This chain connects TRBV24-1 to TRBJ1-1; no reliable D call. The V gene lost 7 bases and the J gene lost 2 bases, with 7 bases spanning the gap. Germline V lookup: CDR1 KGHDR, CDR2 SFDVKD. This CDR3 spans 12 amino acids. The DNA for the CDR3 is TGTGCCACCAGCGATGGAAACACTGAAGCTTTCTTT. As protein: CATSDGNTEAFF.

The V call is TRBV20-1, the J call TRBJ2-1; 7 nucleotides align to TRBD2. After removal of 0 bases from V and 3 bases from J, the junction contained 8 bases not matched to a gene. The germline V gene encodes CDR1 DFQATT and CDR2 SNEGSKA (reference sequence). The CDR3 totals 16 residues. The CDR3 DNA sequence: TGCAGTGCTAGAGATGGGGCGGGAGTACTCTACAATGAGCAGTTCTTC. Amino acids: CSARDGAGVLYNEQFF.